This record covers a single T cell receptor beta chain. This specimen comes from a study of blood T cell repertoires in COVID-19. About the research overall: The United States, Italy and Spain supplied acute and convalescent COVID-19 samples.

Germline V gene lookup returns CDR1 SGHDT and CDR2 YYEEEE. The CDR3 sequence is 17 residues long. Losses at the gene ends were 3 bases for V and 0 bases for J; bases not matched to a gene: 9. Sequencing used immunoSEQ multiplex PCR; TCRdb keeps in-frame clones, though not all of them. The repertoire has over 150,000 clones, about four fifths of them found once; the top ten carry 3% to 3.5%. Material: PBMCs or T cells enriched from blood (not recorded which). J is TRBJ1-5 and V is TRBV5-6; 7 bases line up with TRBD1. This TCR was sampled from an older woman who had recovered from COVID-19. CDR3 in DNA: TGTGCCAGCAGCTCGCGACAGGGACGCCATAGCAATCAGCCCCAGCATTTT. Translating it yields CASSSRQGRHSNQPQHF.